This T cell receptor beta chain comes out of a study of CD8+ T cells in alopecia areata. The overall study: Tofacitinib was taken orally by treated patients, and the dose was 5 to 10 mg twice daily.

Sequencing used cDNA as its template, made by extracting RNA and reverse transcribing it. TCRdb keeps only in-frame clones here, not all; method: immunoSEQ multiplex PCR. The sample includes 200,000 to 250,000 clones, around 66% of them seen just once. The treatment denotes: oral pan-JAK inhibitor, 5-10 mg twice daily. Germline CDR1 SGHTA, CDR2 FQGNSA. The CDR3 has 13 amino acids. V lost 2 bases to trimming and J lost 3 bases, with 8 bases between them. J is TRBJ2-7 and V is TRBV7-2; no clear D gene. Source: CD4+ T cells sorted from blood, taken at week 4, from a patient treated with tofacitinib. The clonotype comes from a human donor with alopecia areata. The CDR3 DNA follows: TGTGCCAGCAGCTTAAATAGAGGCTACGAGCAGTACTTC. This codes for CASSLNRGYEQYF.